This T cell receptor beta chain was obtained from a study of OX40 agonist ivuxolimab in advanced cancers. The wider study: The patients received ivuxolimab by intravenous route every 2 weeks at 0.01 to 10 mg/kg. A partial response was reached by three patients: one with hepatocellular carcinoma and two with cutaneous melanoma.

Autoimmune disease history or systemic immunosuppression excluded patients. The CDR3 is 13 amino acids. Trimming at V came to 6 bases and at J to 15 bases, leaving 12 bases not matched to a gene. Germline CDR1 reads SQVTM; CDR2 reads ANQGSEA. General study points: Compared with CD4+, CD8+ T cells on average had more expanded clones.

Regarding this clone: As yet, its antigen is unknown.

This table comes from immunoSEQ multiplex PCR, and its TCRdb copy is limited to in-frame clones, with some not included. The sample consists of 45,000 to 55,000 clones, 94% of them appearing once. This chain joins TRBV29-1 and TRBJ2-1; 12 bases are shared with TRBD2. The receptor's source is an adult with an advanced solid tumor such as melanoma, head and neck, liver or kidney cancer. The source was CD4+ or CD8+ T cells sorted from blood, collected in a trial of the OX40 agonist ivuxolimab. The chain's CDR3 is CSVMTSGSPGGFF. CDR3 in DNA: TGCAGCGTCATGACTAGCGGGAGCCCGGGGGGGTTCTTC.